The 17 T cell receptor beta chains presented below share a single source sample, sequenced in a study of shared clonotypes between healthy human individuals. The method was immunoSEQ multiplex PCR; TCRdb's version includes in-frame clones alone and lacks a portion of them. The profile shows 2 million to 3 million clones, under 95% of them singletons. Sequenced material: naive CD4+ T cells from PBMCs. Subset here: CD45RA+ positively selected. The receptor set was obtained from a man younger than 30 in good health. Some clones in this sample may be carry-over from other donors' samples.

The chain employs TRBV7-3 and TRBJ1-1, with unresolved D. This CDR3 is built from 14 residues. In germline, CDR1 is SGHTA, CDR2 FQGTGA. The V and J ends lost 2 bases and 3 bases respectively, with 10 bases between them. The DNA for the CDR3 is TGTGCCAGCAGCTTAGGACCCCGGGACACTGAAGCTTTCTTT. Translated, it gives CASSLGPRDTEAFF.

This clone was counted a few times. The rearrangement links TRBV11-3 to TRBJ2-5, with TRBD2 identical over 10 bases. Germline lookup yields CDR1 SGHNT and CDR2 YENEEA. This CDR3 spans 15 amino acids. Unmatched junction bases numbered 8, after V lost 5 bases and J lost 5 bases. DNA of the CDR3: TGTGCCAGCAGCGATAGACTAGCGGGTGGGGAGACCCAGTACTTC. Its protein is CASSDRLAGGETQYF.

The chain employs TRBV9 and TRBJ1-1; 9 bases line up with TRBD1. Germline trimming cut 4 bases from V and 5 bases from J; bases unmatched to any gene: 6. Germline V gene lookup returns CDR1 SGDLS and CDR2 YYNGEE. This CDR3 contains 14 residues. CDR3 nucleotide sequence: TGTGCCAGCAGCACCGGGACAGGGAGAACTGAAGCTTTCTTT. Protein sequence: CASSTGTGRTEAFF.

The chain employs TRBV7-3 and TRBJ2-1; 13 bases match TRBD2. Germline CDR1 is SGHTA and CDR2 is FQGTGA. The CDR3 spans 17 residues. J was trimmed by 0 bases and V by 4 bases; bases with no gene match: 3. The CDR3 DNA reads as TGTGCCAGCAGCTCCTGGACTAGCGGGAGCTCCTACAATGAGCAGTTCTTC. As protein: CASSSWTSGSSYNEQFF.

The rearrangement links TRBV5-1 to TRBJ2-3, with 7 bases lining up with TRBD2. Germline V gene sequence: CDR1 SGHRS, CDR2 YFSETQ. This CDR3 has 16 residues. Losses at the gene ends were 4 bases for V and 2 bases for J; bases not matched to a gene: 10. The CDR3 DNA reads TGCGCCAGCAGCCCGGGGGGAATATCCCTCACAGATACGCAGTATTTT. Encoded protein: CASSPGGISLTDTQYF.

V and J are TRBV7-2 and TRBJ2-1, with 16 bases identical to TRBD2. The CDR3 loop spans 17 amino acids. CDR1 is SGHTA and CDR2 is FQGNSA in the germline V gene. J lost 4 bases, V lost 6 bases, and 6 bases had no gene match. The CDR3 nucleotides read TGTGCCAGCAGGCCTCCGGGACTAGCGGGAGGGTACAATGAGCAGTTCTTC. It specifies CASRPPGLAGGYNEQFF.

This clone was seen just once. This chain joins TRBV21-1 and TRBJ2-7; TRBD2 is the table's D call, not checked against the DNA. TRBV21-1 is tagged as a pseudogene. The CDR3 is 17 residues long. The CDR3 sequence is CASSWGLAGVLRYYRYF. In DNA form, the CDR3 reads TGTGCCAGCAGCTGGGGGCTAGCGGGAGTGCTCCGATACTATCGGTACTTC.

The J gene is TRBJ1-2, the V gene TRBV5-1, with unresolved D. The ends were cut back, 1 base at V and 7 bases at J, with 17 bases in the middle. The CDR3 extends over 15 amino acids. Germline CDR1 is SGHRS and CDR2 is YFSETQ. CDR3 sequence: CASSLSEVLAAGYTF. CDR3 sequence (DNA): TGCGCCAGCAGCTTGTCGGAGGTACTCGCTGCTGGCTACACCTTC.

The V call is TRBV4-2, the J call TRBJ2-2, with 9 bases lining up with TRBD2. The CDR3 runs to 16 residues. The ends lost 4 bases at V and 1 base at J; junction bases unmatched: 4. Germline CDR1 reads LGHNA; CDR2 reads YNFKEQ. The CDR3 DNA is TGTGCCAGCAGCCTCCGGACTAGCGAGAACACCGGGGAGCTGTTTTTT. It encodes CASSLRTSENTGELFF.

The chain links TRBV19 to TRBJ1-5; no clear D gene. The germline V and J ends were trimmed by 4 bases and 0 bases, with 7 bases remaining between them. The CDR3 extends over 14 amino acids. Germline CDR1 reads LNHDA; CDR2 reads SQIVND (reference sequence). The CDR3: CASSKGFSNQPQHF. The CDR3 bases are TGTGCCAGTAGTAAAGGGTTTAGCAATCAGCCCCAGCATTTT. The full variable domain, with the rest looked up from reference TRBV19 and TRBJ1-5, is DGGITQSPKYLFRKEGQNVTLSCEQNLNHDAMYWYRQDPGQGLRLIYYSQIVNDFQKGDIAEGYSVSREKKESFPLTVTSAQKNPTAFYLCASSKGFSNQPQHFGDGTRLSIL.

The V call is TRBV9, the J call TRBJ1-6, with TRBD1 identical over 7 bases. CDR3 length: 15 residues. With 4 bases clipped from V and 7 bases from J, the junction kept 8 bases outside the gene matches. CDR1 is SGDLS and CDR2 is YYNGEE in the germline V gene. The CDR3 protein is CASSKRTGSNSPLHF. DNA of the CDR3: TGTGCCAGCAGCAAGAGGACAGGTTCAAATTCACCCCTCCACTTT.

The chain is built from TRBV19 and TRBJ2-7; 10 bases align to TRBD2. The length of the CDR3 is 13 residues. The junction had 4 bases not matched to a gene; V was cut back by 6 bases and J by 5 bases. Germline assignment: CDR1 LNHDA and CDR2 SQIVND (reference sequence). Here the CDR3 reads CASSPGTSDEQYF. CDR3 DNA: TGTGCCAGTAGCCCCGGGACTAGCGACGAGCAGTACTTC.

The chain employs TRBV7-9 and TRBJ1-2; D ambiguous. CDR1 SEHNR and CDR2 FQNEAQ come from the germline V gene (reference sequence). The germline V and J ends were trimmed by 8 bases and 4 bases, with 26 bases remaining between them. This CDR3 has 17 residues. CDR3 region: CASEPFVSIGIFYGYTF. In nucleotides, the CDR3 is TGTGCCAGCGAGCCGTTTGTCTCAATCGGCATCTTCTATGGCTACACCTTC.

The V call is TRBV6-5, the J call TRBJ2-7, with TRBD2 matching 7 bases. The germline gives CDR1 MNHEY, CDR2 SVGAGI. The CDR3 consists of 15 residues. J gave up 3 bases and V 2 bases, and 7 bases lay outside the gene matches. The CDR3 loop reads CASSYRLAEIYEQYF. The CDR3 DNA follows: TGTGCCAGCAGTTACAGGCTAGCGGAAATCTACGAGCAGTACTTC.

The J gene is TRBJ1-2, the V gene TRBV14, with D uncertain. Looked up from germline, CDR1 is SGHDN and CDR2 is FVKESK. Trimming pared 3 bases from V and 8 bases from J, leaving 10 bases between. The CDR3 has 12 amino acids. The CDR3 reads CASSHPGRGYTF. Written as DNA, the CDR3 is TGTGCCAGCAGCCACCCCGGCCGCGGCTACACCTTC.

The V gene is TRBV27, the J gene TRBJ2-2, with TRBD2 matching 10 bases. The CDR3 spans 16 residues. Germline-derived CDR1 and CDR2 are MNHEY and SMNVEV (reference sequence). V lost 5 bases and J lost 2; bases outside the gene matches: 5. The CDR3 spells CASSLWTSGNTGELFF. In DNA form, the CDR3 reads TGTGCCAGCAGTCTGTGGACTAGCGGTAACACCGGGGAGCTGTTTTTT.

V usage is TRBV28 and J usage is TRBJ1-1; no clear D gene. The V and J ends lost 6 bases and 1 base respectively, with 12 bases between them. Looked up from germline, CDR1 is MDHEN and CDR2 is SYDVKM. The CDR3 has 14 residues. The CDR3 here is CASSSPAGNTEAFF. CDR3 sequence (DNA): TGTGCCAGCAGCTCCCCTGCAGGGAACACTGAAGCTTTCTTT.